The 29 T cell receptor beta chains in this list originate from one sample, sequenced in a study of T-cell reconstitution after alpha-beta-depleted transplantation in children. Using unique molecular identifiers, the investigators prepared the TCRbeta library. TCRdb itself ran the PCR reads through MiXCR, one entry per CDR3 protein. The profile shows 540,000 or so distinct CDR3 sequences, roughly 23% of them singletons. The material was PBMCs, mostly from graft donor cells, obtained 360 days after TCRalphabeta/CD19-depleted stem cell transplant. The source of these receptors is a boy under three years old who had a stem cell transplant for acute myeloid leukemia, so the T cells may come from the graft donor.

This clonotype came up once. The rearrangement joins TRBV12-3 or TRBV12-4 to TRBJ2-3; perhaps TRBD1 as D (5 bases). V lost 2 bases and J 2 bases, leaving 14 bases between the germline ends. The CDR3 is 16 amino acids. The CDR3 sequence: CASSLRLTAFTDTQYF. The CDR3 nucleotides read TGTGCCAGCAGTTTAAGGTTGACAGCCTTCACAGATACGCAGTATTTT.

This clonotype was seen more than once but under ten times. J is TRBJ1-2 and V is TRBV12-3 or TRBV12-4; 10 bases map to TRBD1. V lost 5 bases to trimming and J lost 8 bases; unmatched junction nucleotides: 8. The CDR3 runs 14 residues. The CDR3 reads CASSLRQGARGYTF. CDR3 DNA sequence: TGTGCCAGCAGTCTCCGACAGGGGGCAAGGGGCTACACCTTC.

This chain uses TRBV20-1 with TRBJ2-7; 9 bases fit TRBD1. The CDR3 loop spans 16 amino acids. CDR1 and CDR2 (germline): DFQATT, SNEGSKA (reference sequence). Germline trimming cut 0 bases from V and 0 bases from J; bases unmatched to any gene: 6. The CDR3 loop reads CSARDMGTGISYEQYF. CDR3 DNA: TGCAGTGCTAGAGATATGGGGACAGGGATCTCCTACGAGCAGTACTTC.

V usage is TRBV6-5 and J usage is TRBJ1-6; D gene ambiguous. The length of the CDR3 is 13 residues. The germline V and J ends were trimmed by 2 bases and 8 bases, with 7 bases remaining between them. The germline V gene has CDR1 MNHEY and CDR2 SVGAGI. CDR3 in DNA: TGTGCCAGCAGTTACGGACGCTATTCACCCCTCCACTTT. It specifies CASSYGRYSPLHF.

In its sample, this clonotype was seen many times. This chain links TRBV20-1 with TRBJ2-1; 10 bases line up with TRBD2. V dropped 8 bases and J dropped 3; count of bases not matched to a gene: 4. Per the germline V gene, CDR1 is DFQATT and CDR2 is SNEGSKA (reference sequence). CDR3 length: 13 residues. DNA for the CDR3: TGCAGTACAGGACTAGCGGACTACAATGAGCAGTTCTTC. It translates to CSTGLADYNEQFF.

This clonotype was recorded many times. The V call is TRBV6-5, the J call TRBJ2-1, with TRBD2 as a possible D gene (7 bases). V dropped 2 bases and J dropped 0 bases, with 14 bases sitting between them. This CDR3 is 17 amino acids long. Germline loops: CDR1 MNHEY, CDR2 SVGAGI. This chain's CDR3 is CASSYAGASLSYNEQFF. CDR3 DNA: TGTGCCAGCAGTTACGCGGGGGCTAGCCTCTCCTACAATGAGCAGTTCTTC.

V gene TRBV4-3 combines with J gene TRBJ1-2, with D perhaps matching TRBD1 (6 bases). V lost 0 bases, J lost 6 bases, and 11 bases lay in between. The CDR3 has 14 amino acids. In germline, CDR1 is LGHNA, CDR2 YSLEER. The CDR3 DNA is TGCGCCAGCAGCCAAGAGAGGGGGAGGGATGGCTACACCTTC. Amino acids: CASSQERGRDGYTF.

This clonotype was seen a handful of times. The rearrangement links TRBV6-1 to TRBJ2-5; perhaps TRBD2 as D (5 bases). The V end lost 8 bases, the J end lost 4 bases, and 17 bases lay between the germline ends. Germline CDR1 is MNHNS and CDR2 is SASEGT. The length of the CDR3 is 14 residues. The CDR3, as DNA: TGTGCCAGCCTCCGGACTGTAACATCAGAGACCCAGTACTTC. Translation gives CASLRTVTSETQYF.

In its sample, this clonotype was seen many times. This chain connects TRBV6-5 to TRBJ2-3; perhaps TRBD2 as D (7 bases). This CDR3 is 15 amino acids long. Trimming removed 3 bases from V and 4 bases from J, with 14 bases in between. Germline V gene sequence: CDR1 MNHEY, CDR2 SVGAGI. The CDR3 sequence is CASSYGGGTADTQYF. The CDR3, as DNA: TGTGCCAGCAGTTATGGCGGGGGCACGGCAGATACGCAGTATTTT.

With respect to this clonotype: The CDR3 carries no conserved terminal phenylalanine or tryptophan, so it likely arises from a read error. This chain connects TRBV19 to TRBJ1-5; tentatively, D is TRBD1 (6 bases). The CDR3 has 15 amino acids. The germline V gene has CDR1 LNHDA and CDR2 SQIVND (reference sequence). V was shortened by 3 bases and J by 0 bases, with 9 bases between the two germline ends. CDR3 sequence: CASSIGQYSNQPQHC. In DNA form, the CDR3 reads TGTGCCAGTAGTATTGGACAGTATAGCAATCAGCCCCAGCATTGT.

The J gene is TRBJ1-3, the V gene TRBV20-1; D uncertain. This CDR3 comprises 13 residues. V was clipped by 0 bases and J by 4 bases, with 7 bases between them. CDR1 is DFQATT and CDR2 is SNEGSKA in the germline V gene (reference sequence). CDR3 nucleotide sequence: TGCAGTGCTAGAGATGTTGGCGGAAACACCATATATTTT. Its protein product is CSARDVGGNTIYF.

This clonotype was detected only a few times. This sequence joins TRBV7-9 and TRBJ2-3; 7 bases match TRBD1. Trimming removed 5 bases from V and 11 bases from J; junction bases left unmatched: 16. CDR3 size: 15 residues. Germline V lookup: CDR1 SEHNR, CDR2 FQNEAQ (reference sequence). CDR3 amino acids: CASSLPAGTEFRQYF. DNA for the CDR3: TGTGCCAGCAGCCTCCCGGCCGGGACAGAATTTAGGCAGTATTTT.

This clonotype was recorded many times. The V and J genes are TRBV6-5 and TRBJ2-5, with 8 bases lining up with TRBD1. Germline CDR1 MNHEY, CDR2 SVGAGI. CDR3 length: 16 amino acids. V shed 1 base and J 5 bases; nucleotides not matched to a gene: 9. The DNA for the CDR3 is TGTGCCAGCAGTTACTATAGGACAGGGCGATCGGAGACCCAGTACTTC. As protein: CASSYYRTGRSETQYF.

This clonotype was observed at least ten times. V and J are TRBV5-5 and TRBJ2-2; maybe TRBD1 (5 bases). The germline V gene encodes CDR1 SGHKS and CDR2 YYEKEE (reference sequence). Trimming stripped 2 bases from V and 6 bases from J, with 8 bases between. This CDR3 is built from 13 residues. As DNA, the CDR3 is TGTGCCAGCAGCTTACAGGTGCCCGGGGAGCTGTTTTTT. Its translation: CASSLQVPGELFF.

The rearrangement joins TRBV15 to TRBJ2-3, with D perhaps matching TRBD2 (6 bases). The V and J ends lost 0 bases and 6 bases respectively, with 10 bases between them. The CDR3 length is 14 residues. Per the germline V gene, CDR1 is LNHNV and CDR2 is YYDKDF (reference sequence). The CDR3 spells CATSRDRAGDTQYF. In DNA form, the CDR3 reads TGTGCCACCAGCAGAGATCGGGCGGGGGATACGCAGTATTTT.

This clonotype was counted only a few times. The chain recombines TRBV20-1 with TRBJ2-7; D unclear. The CDR3 sequence is 13 residues long. In germline, CDR1 is DFQATT, CDR2 SNEGSKA (reference sequence). The ends were cut back, 2 bases at V and 3 bases at J, with 11 bases in the middle. The CDR3 DNA sequence: TGCAGTGCTAGACCTCTTGACGGCTACGAGCAGTACTTC. It is translated as CSARPLDGYEQYF.

This clonotype was seen at least ten times. The chain couples TRBV7-3 to TRBJ2-7; D is perhaps TRBD1 (6 bases). Looked up from germline, CDR1 is SGHTA and CDR2 is FQGTGA. Trimming left V 5 bases short and J 6 bases short, with 17 bases between. This CDR3 comprises 14 residues. The CDR3: CASSTTPGAGEQYF. The DNA for the CDR3 is TGTGCCAGCAGCACCACCCCAGGGGCGGGCGAGCAGTACTTC.

There are a few counts of this clonotype. The chain couples TRBV3-1 to TRBJ2-1; a possible D gene is TRBD2 (5 bases). Per germline, CDR1 LGHDT and CDR2 YNNKEL (reference sequence). Trimming removed 4 bases at V and 5 bases at J, with 12 bases between. The CDR3 contains 14 residues. CDR3 nucleotide sequence: TGTGCCAGCAGCCTCAATGTCGGGGACAATGAGCAGTTCTTC. Protein sequence: CASSLNVGDNEQFF.

The chain recombines TRBV7-9 with TRBJ2-3, with TRBD2 as a possible D gene (6 bases). This CDR3 is 14 amino acids long. Germline V gene lookup returns CDR1 SEHNR and CDR2 FQNEAQ (reference sequence). Trimming pared 8 bases from V and 2 bases from J, leaving 14 bases between. The CDR3 is CASAGPMTTDTQYF. CDR3 coding DNA: TGTGCCAGCGCGGGGCCCATGACCACAGATACGCAGTATTTT.

This clonotype came up once. Compared with germline, one end of the junction differs, possibly owing to a read error. This chain joins TRBV20-1 and TRBJ2-3; D not certain. The CDR3 consists of 14 residues. The germline gives CDR1 DFQATT, CDR2 SNEGSKA (reference sequence). The CDR3 sequence: CIASAQPRTDTQYF. The CDR3 nucleotides are TGCATTGCTAGTGCGCAGCCCAGGACAGATACGCAGTATTTT.

This clonotype has a count of ten or more. This rearrangement joins TRBV11-2 to TRBJ2-1; 11 nucleotides align to TRBD2. V was pared by 1 base and J by 0 bases, with 11 bases of the junction left unmatched. Per the germline V gene, CDR1 is SGHAT and CDR2 is FQNNGV. The CDR3 loop spans 20 amino acids. The CDR3 region has the DNA TGTGCCAGCAGCTTAGTATTTAGCGGGGGGGCTATCAGCTCCTACAATGAGCAGTTCTTC. Amino acids: CASSLVFSGGAISSYNEQFF.

There are a few counts of this clonotype. The chain employs TRBV2 and TRBJ2-7; 9 bases align to TRBD1. The length of the CDR3 is 12 residues. Trimming at V came to 6 bases and at J to 9 bases, leaving 6 bases not matched to a gene. Germline CDR1 SNHLY, CDR2 FYNNEI. CDR3 sequence reads: CASSGDREVQYF. The CDR3 bases are TGTGCCAGCAGCGGGGACAGGGAGGTGCAGTACTTC.

In its sample, this clonotype was seen many times. The chain is built from TRBV10-3 and TRBJ1-4; D is uncertain. Trimming left V 1 base short and J 0 bases short, with 18 bases between. CDR3 length: 19 amino acids. CDR1 is ENHRY and CDR2 is SYGVKD in the germline V gene. The CDR3 bases are TGTGCCATCAGTGAGTTTGGGTCAGGACCCACTCCAACTAATGAAAAACTGTTTTTT. Its protein is CAISEFGSGPTPTNEKLFF.

This clonotype was recorded many times. The rearrangement links TRBV19 to TRBJ2-4; tentatively, D is TRBD2 (5 bases). The CDR3 has 11 amino acids. V dropped 3 bases and J dropped 11 bases, with 8 bases sitting between them. The germline V gene encodes CDR1 LNHDA and CDR2 SQIVND (reference sequence). CDR3 sequence reads: CASSIARVQYF. CDR3 bases: TGTGCCAGTAGTATCGCGAGGGTTCAGTACTTC.

With regard to this clonotype: This may stem from a read error, because a much larger clone lies one nucleotide away. V usage is TRBV11-3 and J usage is TRBJ2-4; D unresolved. V gave up 1 base and J gave up 9 bases, with 4 bases separating them. The CDR3 consists of 11 residues. The germline V gene has CDR1 SGHNT and CDR2 YENEEA. The chain's CDR3 is CASSLGAIQYF. For the CDR3, the DNA is TGTGCCAGCAGCTTAGGGGCCATTCAGTACTTC.

In its sample, this clonotype was seen a few times. The CDR3 nucleotides read TGTGCCAGCAGTCCGCCGACAGGACGCGCGTCTGAAGCTTTCTTT. Its translation is CASSPPTGRASEAFF. This chain links TRBV28 with TRBJ1-1; the D gene is possibly TRBD1 (6 bases). The CDR3 is made up of 15 amino acids. The germline V and J ends were trimmed by 5 bases and 6 bases, with 19 bases remaining between them. The germline V gene encodes CDR1 MDHEN and CDR2 SYDVKM.

For the CDR3, the DNA is TGTGCCAGCAGCCCATTCCAGGGTGGCAATCAGCCCCAGCATTTT. Its protein is CASSPFQGGNQPQHF. J is TRBJ1-5 and V is TRBV9, with D tentatively TRBD1 (5 bases). Trimming removed 4 bases from V and 2 bases from J, with 13 bases in between. This CDR3 region has 15 residues. In germline, CDR1 is SGDLS, CDR2 YYNGEE.

This clonotype was detected a few times. This chain joins TRBV7-9 and TRBJ2-7; tentative D call: TRBD2 (6 bases). CDR3 length: 16 amino acids. Trimming removed 3 bases at V and 0 bases at J, with 15 bases between. The germline CDR1 and CDR2 sequences are SEHNR and FQNEAQ (reference sequence). The CDR3 spells CASSFPGEADSYEQYF. The CDR3 DNA sequence: TGTGCCAGCAGCTTTCCGGGGGAGGCCGACTCCTACGAGCAGTACTTC. Using reference TRBV7-9 and TRBJ2-7 for the parts outside the CDR3, the full variable domain is DTGVSQNPRHKITKRGQNVTFRCDPISEHNRLYWYRQTLGQGPEFLTYFQNEAQLEKSRLLSDRFSAERPKGSFSTLEIQRTEQGDSAMYLCASSFPGEADSYEQYFGPGTRLTVT.

The rearrangement links TRBV20-1 to TRBJ1-1; 7 bases align to TRBD1. The CDR3 totals 15 residues. CDR1 is DFQATT, CDR2 SNEGSKA, per germline (reference sequence). The ends lost 2 bases at V and 2 bases at J; junction bases unmatched: 8. DNA for the CDR3: TGCAGTGCTAGATCCCTGACAGGGCCAAACACTGAAGCTTTCTTT. Translating gives CSARSLTGPNTEAFF.